These 24 T cell receptor beta chains share one sample of origin, sequenced in a study of cytomegalovirus exposure and HLA in healthy donors. PCR was performed using 60 Vbeta and 13 Jbeta primers. TCRdb's copy holds only in-frame clones and misses some; the assay was immunoSEQ multiplex PCR. The repertoire has under 95,000 clones, more than 60% of them found once; the top ten carry about 2%. The sample was PBMCs. Receptors originate from a boy aged 10-17 years in good health and CMV-seronegative.

The chain employs TRBV27 and TRBJ2-2; 13 nucleotides match TRBD2. CDR3 length: 15 amino acids. Germline trimming cut 6 bases from V and 7 bases from J; bases unmatched to any gene: 5. Germline CDR1 reads MNHEY; CDR2 reads SMNVEV (reference sequence). The CDR3 DNA follows: TGTGCCAGCAGAGGACTAGCGGGAGTGAACGGGGAGCTGTTTTTT. The encoded protein is CASRGLAGVNGELFF.

The chain employs TRBV11-1 and TRBJ1-1; D remains unclear. Germline CDR1 and CDR2: SGHAT and FQDESV (reference sequence). V was pared by 6 bases and J by 3 bases, with 14 bases between. CDR3 size: 14 residues. The CDR3, as DNA: TGTGCCAGCAGATCCGGCCGGAGGGACACTGAAGCTTTCTTT. Protein product: CASRSGRRDTEAFF.

The rearrangement uses TRBV30 and TRBJ2-7, with 8 bases fitting TRBD2. The ends lost 5 bases at V and 0 bases at J; junction bases unmatched: 15. The length of the CDR3 is 17 residues. Germline CDR1 and CDR2: GTSNPN and SVGIG (reference sequence). CDR3 DNA: TGTGCCTGGGCCCCCCCAGCGGGAGTGAAGAGCTCCTACGAGCAGTACTTC. Translated, it gives CAWAPPAGVKSSYEQYF.

The table lists this clone with a count of one. This CDR3 reads CASSEAYNEQFF. Written as DNA, the CDR3 is TGCGCCAGCAGCGAGGCCTACAATGAGCAGTTCTTC. The gene calls are TRBV5-1 and TRBJ2-1; D unclear. This CDR3 comprises 12 residues. Trimming stripped 4 bases from V and 2 bases from J, with 4 bases between. The germline CDR1 and CDR2 sequences are SGHRS and YFSETQ.

The chain combines TRBV11-2 with TRBJ2-7; the match to TRBD1 covers 9 bases. The trim removed 1 base at V and 3 bases at J, leaving 1 base unmatched. This CDR3 is built from 14 residues. CDR1 is SGHAT, CDR2 FQNNGV, per germline. DNA for the CDR3: TGTGCCAGCAGCTTAGCGACAGGGGGCTACGAGCAGTACTTC. Its protein is CASSLATGGYEQYF.

The genes are TRBV28 and TRBJ1-2, with 8 bases lining up with TRBD1. The germline CDR1 and CDR2 sequences are MDHEN and SYDVKM. The trim removed 6 bases at V and 4 bases at J, leaving 10 bases unmatched. The CDR3 runs 15 residues. CDR3 amino acids: CASSPRTGSFYGYTF. Here the CDR3 DNA reads TGTGCCAGCAGCCCCAGGACAGGGAGTTTCTATGGCTACACCTTC.

This sequence joins TRBV19 and TRBJ2-7, with unresolved D. The germline V gene encodes CDR1 LNHDA and CDR2 SQIVND (reference sequence). V was cut by 1 base and J by 3 bases, with 7 bases left in between. The CDR3 covers 13 residues. CDR3 bases: TGTGCCAGTAGTATAGGTCCCAGCTACGAGCAGTACTTC. Amino acids: CASSIGPSYEQYF.

This chain links TRBV7-8 with TRBJ1-5, with D tentatively TRBD1 (6 bases). This CDR3 is built from 17 residues. V was pared by 5 bases and J by 0 bases, with 17 bases between. CDR1 and CDR2 from the germline V gene are SGHVS and FQNEAQ. CDR3 sequence (DNA): TGTGCCAGCAGCCCCCCCGGGACATTTTATAGCAATCAGCCCCAGCATTTT. Protein product: CASSPPGTFYSNQPQHF. Drawing the rest from reference TRBV7-8 and TRBJ1-5, the complete variable domain is GAGVSQSPRYKVAKRGQDVALRCDPISGHVSLFWYQQALGQGPEFLTYFQNEAQLDKSGLPSDRFFAERPEGSVSTLKIQRTQQEDSAVYLCASSPPGTFYSNQPQHFGDGTRLSIL.

This clone was recorded a few times. V gene TRBV5-4 combines with J gene TRBJ2-7; D not certain. Trimming took 2 bases from V and 6 from J, leaving 9 bases between them. The CDR3 is 12 residues long. Germline-derived CDR1 and CDR2 are SGHNT and YYREEE (reference sequence). In nucleotides, the CDR3 is TGTGCCAGCAGCTTACCCCCCGGCGAGCAGTACTTC. It specifies CASSLPPGEQYF.

This clone was found a few times. The gene calls are TRBV18 and TRBJ2-3; D ambiguous. V lost 1 base to trimming and J lost 4 bases, with 12 bases between them. Germline V CDR1 and CDR2: KGHSH, LQKENI. The CDR3 covers 15 residues. Written as DNA, the CDR3 is TGTGCCAGCTCACCACGGGCAGCCGTGGCAGATACGCAGTATTTT. This gives the protein CASSPRAAVADTQYF.

The J gene is TRBJ2-3, the V gene TRBV15, with a weak D call TRBD2 (5 bases). Germline CDR1 LNHNV, CDR2 YYDKDF (reference sequence). V was pared by 6 bases and J by 2 bases, with 15 bases between. The CDR3 runs to 15 residues. The CDR3 DNA is TGTGCCACCAGGGGTACGGACGGACTCACAGATACGCAGTATTTT. It codes for CATRGTDGLTDTQYF.

This clone was recorded once. The chain links TRBV9 to TRBJ2-7, with TRBD1 as a possible D gene (6 bases). V lost 4 bases and J lost 2, with 16 bases in between. Germline V gives CDR1 SGDLS, CDR2 YYNGEE. The CDR3 length is 15 residues. For the CDR3, the DNA is TGTGCCAGCAGCCCGACAGGTGTTACAACCTACGAGCAGTACTTC. It encodes CASSPTGVTTYEQYF.

This chain links TRBV10-3 with TRBJ2-5, with D maybe TRBD1 (6 bases). V shed 3 bases and J shed 5 bases, with 13 bases lying between them. In germline, CDR1 is ENHRY, CDR2 SYGVKD. CDR3 length equals 14 residues. CDR3 region: CAISDRDKFETQYF. In DNA, the CDR3 is TGTGCCATCAGTGATCGGGACAAATTCGAGACCCAGTACTTC.

The J gene is TRBJ2-5, the V gene TRBV30; 8 bases agree with TRBD2. The germline CDR1 and CDR2 sequences are GTSNPN and SVGIG (reference sequence). The CDR3 has 13 amino acids. With V trimmed by 1 base and J by 10 bases, 8 bases remained unmatched. This chain's CDR3 is CAWSALAGWVQYF. The DNA of the CDR3 is TGTGCCTGGAGTGCGTTAGCGGGGTGGGTCCAGTACTTC.

In its sample, this clone was seen a few times. The genes are TRBV10-3 and TRBJ1-4; D is unclear. V lost 3 bases and J 7 bases, leaving 6 bases between the germline ends. CDR1 and CDR2 from the germline V gene are ENHRY and SYGVKD. This CDR3 is built from 12 residues. The CDR3 loop is CAISDGLEKLFF. CDR3 DNA sequence: TGTGCCATCAGTGACGGACTTGAAAAACTGTTTTTT.

The chain recombines TRBV2 with TRBJ2-7; 9 bases line up with TRBD2. The CDR3 loop spans 16 amino acids. J gave up 3 bases and V 3 bases, and 9 bases lay outside the gene matches. Looked up from germline, CDR1 is SNHLY and CDR2 is FYNNEI. CDR3: CASSEALAGENYEQYF. CDR3 bases: TGTGCCAGCAGTGAGGCCTTAGCGGGGGAGAACTACGAGCAGTACTTC.

The rearrangement joins TRBV13 to TRBJ2-1; 12 positions agree with TRBD1. The trim removed 3 bases at V and 6 bases at J, leaving 3 bases unmatched. Germline V gene data show CDR1 as PRHDT and CDR2 as FYEKMQ (reference sequence). The length of the CDR3 is 15 residues. The CDR3 loop is CASSFGTGGTNEQFF. The CDR3, as DNA: TGTGCCAGCAGCTTCGGGACAGGGGGCACCAATGAGCAGTTCTTC.

The genes are TRBV30 and TRBJ1-4, with no clear D. Germline V gene lookup returns CDR1 GTSNPN and CDR2 SVGIG (reference sequence). CDR3 length equals 15 residues. Between the trimmed V and J ends, which lost 1 base and 6 bases, there was a span of 15 bases. The CDR3 protein is CAWSAGLSRHEKLFF. The CDR3 DNA reads as TGTGCCTGGAGTGCCGGACTCTCGAGGCATGAAAAACTGTTTTTT.

This clone was detected a few times. This chain joins TRBV27 and TRBJ1-1; D is ambiguous. From germline, CDR1 is MNHEY and CDR2 SMNVEV (reference sequence). The V and J ends lost 2 bases and 7 bases respectively, with 17 bases between them. The CDR3 totals 15 residues. The CDR3 DNA reads as TGTGCCAGCAGTTTAAGGTTGGGGAGGAGAGTTGAAGCTTTCTTT. This translates into CASSLRLGRRVEAFF.

This chain joins TRBV19 and TRBJ1-5; no firm D call. The CDR3 runs 14 residues. Germline assignment: CDR1 LNHDA and CDR2 SQIVND (reference sequence). V was trimmed by 2 bases and J by 4 bases, leaving 9 bases between them. Here the CDR3 DNA reads TGTGCCAGTAGTATAAATTCGGGGAATCAGCCCCAGCATTTT. Its translation: CASSINSGNQPQHF. The complete variable domain, with remaining parts taken from reference TRBV19 and TRBJ1-5, reads DGGITQSPKYLFRKEGQNVTLSCEQNLNHDAMYWYRQDPGQGLRLIYYSQIVNDFQKGDIAEGYSVSREKKESFPLTVTSAQKNPTAFYLCASSINSGNQPQHFGDGTRLSIL.

The rearrangement links TRBV4-3 to TRBJ2-3; 7 bases are shared with TRBD2. Looked up from germline, CDR1 is LGHNA and CDR2 is YSLEER. This CDR3 is 16 amino acids long. The ends lost 0 bases at V and 2 bases at J; junction bases unmatched: 5. CDR3 residues: CASSQEPRDYTDTQYF. DNA of the CDR3: TGCGCCAGCAGCCAAGAACCCCGGGACTACACAGATACGCAGTATTTT.

Here the CDR3 reads CASSDRTGGNEQFF. In DNA form, the CDR3 reads TGTGCCAGCAGCGACCGGACAGGGGGCAATGAGCAGTTCTTC. The rearrangement links TRBV7-8 to TRBJ2-1; 10 bases are a match to TRBD1. Germline values: CDR1 SGHVS, CDR2 FQNEAQ. The CDR3 covers 14 residues. With V trimmed by 5 bases and J by 6 bases, 4 bases remained unmatched.

The J gene is TRBJ1-1, the V gene TRBV7-9; D not certain. V dropped 0 bases and J dropped 5 bases, with 10 bases sitting between them. Germline V gene sequence: CDR1 SEHNR, CDR2 FQNEAQ (reference sequence). The length of the CDR3 is 14 residues. In DNA form, the CDR3 reads TGTGCCAGCAGCTTAGCAAGCTCGCCAACTGAAGCTTTCTTT. Encoded protein: CASSLASSPTEAFF.

The CDR3 DNA follows: TGCGCCAGCAGCCTCTCTTCCCGCCCCTCTACCCAGTACTTC. Translation: CASSLSSRPSTQYF. The rearrangement uses TRBV5-1 and TRBJ2-7; D unclear. CDR1 SGHRS and CDR2 YFSETQ come from the germline V gene. Trimming left V 4 bases short and J 10 bases short, with 21 bases between. The CDR3 is made up of 14 amino acids.